These 11 T cell receptor beta chains originate from one sample sequenced in a study of cytomegalovirus exposure and HLA in healthy donors. The PCR contained 60 Vbeta and 13 Jbeta primers. Sequencing used immunoSEQ multiplex PCR; TCRdb keeps in-frame clones, though not all of them. This sample has nearly 200,000 clones, with 82% found just once. Source material: PBMCs. Receptors were obtained from a boy between 2 and 10 years old in good health and CMV-seronegative.

This chain links TRBV29-1 with TRBJ1-2, with 10 positions matching TRBD1. Germline CDR1 and CDR2: SQVTM and ANQGSEA. Trimming cost V 7 bases and J 6 bases; bases outside gene matches: 14. The CDR3 is 15 residues long. CDR3 coding DNA: TGCAGCGCGGGGACAGGGGTCCCAAATTGGGATGGCTACACCTTC. Translating gives CSAGTGVPNWDGYTF.

The chain employs TRBV4-3 and TRBJ1-1; 11 bases are a match to TRBD1. Per the germline V gene, CDR1 is LGHNA and CDR2 is YSLEER. Germline trimming cut 4 bases from V and 1 base from J; bases unmatched to any gene: 2. The CDR3 loop spans 15 amino acids. CDR3 nucleotide sequence: TGCGCCAGCAGCCGGGACAGGGGGACGAACACTGAAGCTTTCTTT. Its protein is CASSRDRGTNTEAFF.

The table lists this clone with a count of one. Other nucleotide sequences from this sample produce the same CDR3. J is TRBJ1-2 and V is TRBV27; TRBD1 matches at 8 bases. The germline gives CDR1 MNHEY, CDR2 SMNVEV (reference sequence). V lost 1 base, J lost 4 bases, and 2 bases stayed unmatched. The CDR3 sequence is 14 residues long. CDR3 DNA: TGTGCCAGCAGTTTATTCGGACAGGGCTATGGCTACACCTTC. Residues: CASSLFGQGYGYTF.

The V gene is TRBV19, the J gene TRBJ2-7; D not certain. Per the germline V gene, CDR1 is LNHDA and CDR2 is SQIVND (reference sequence). CDR3 size: 13 residues. V was pared by 4 bases and J by 2 bases, with 9 bases between. Here the CDR3 reads CASSTGRTYEQYF. In DNA, the CDR3 is TGTGCCAGTAGTACGGGTCGCACCTACGAGCAGTACTTC.

V gene TRBV7-9 combines with J gene TRBJ2-3, with D uncertain. From germline, CDR1 is SEHNR and CDR2 FQNEAQ (reference sequence). This CDR3 is 12 amino acids long. The V end was cut by 8 bases, the J end by 6 bases, with 12 bases between. CDR3 protein: CASAAVGDTQYF. The CDR3 nucleotides are TGTGCCAGCGCGGCGGTTGGTGATACGCAGTATTTT.

This clone was recorded a few times. V gene TRBV12-5 combines with J gene TRBJ2-1, with a weak D call TRBD2 (6 bases). Trimming shortened V by 1 base and J by 5 bases, and 12 bases separated the two germline ends. The CDR3 sequence is 15 residues long. Germline V gene lookup returns CDR1 LGHNT and CDR2 FRNRAP. In nucleotides, the CDR3 is TGTGCTAGTGGTTTGGCCCTGCGGGGAAACAATGAGCAGTTCTTC. It encodes CASGLALRGNNEQFF.

This clone showed up just once. The CDR3 loop reads CASSLGGGVADTQYF. CDR3 bases: TGTGCCAGCAGCTTAGGAGGGGGTGTAGCAGATACGCAGTATTTT. The J gene is TRBJ2-3, the V gene TRBV13, with D possibly matching TRBD1 (6 bases). The germline gives CDR1 PRHDT, CDR2 FYEKMQ (reference sequence). The CDR3 extends over 15 amino acids. V was cut by 0 bases and J by 4 bases, with 11 bases left in between.

This chain joins TRBV19 and TRBJ1-5, with 8 bases identical to TRBD1. The ends lost 9 bases at V and 0 bases at J; junction bases unmatched: 10. Germline-derived CDR1 and CDR2 are LNHDA and SQIVND (reference sequence). The CDR3 is made up of 16 amino acids. The CDR3 here is CASSGTGLYSNQPQHF. The CDR3 DNA reads as TGTGCCAGCTCCGGGACAGGCTTATATAGCAATCAGCCCCAGCATTTT. Together with reference TRBV19 and TRBJ1-5, the CDR3 gives the full variable domain: DGGITQSPKYLFRKEGQNVTLSCEQNLNHDAMYWYRQDPGQGLRLIYYSQIVNDFQKGDIAEGYSVSREKKESFPLTVTSAQKNPTAFYLCASSGTGLYSNQPQHFGDGTRLSIL.

The chain has TRBV2 and TRBJ1-2, with D possibly matching TRBD1 (5 bases). The germline V gene has CDR1 SNHLY and CDR2 FYNNEI. This CDR3 is 14 amino acids long. V lost 1 base to trimming and J lost 4 bases, with 10 bases between them. The CDR3 DNA sequence: TGTGCCAGCAGTGAAGATATAGGGGCCTATGGCTACACCTTC. Protein: CASSEDIGAYGYTF.

The V and J genes are TRBV7-2 and TRBJ1-2, with 12 nucleotides matching TRBD1. Germline-derived CDR1 and CDR2 are SGHTA and FQGNSA. The CDR3 sequence is 17 residues long. The J segment lost 8 bases and the V segment lost 3 bases, leaving 13 bases of the junction unmatched. CDR3 in DNA: TGTGCCAGCAGCTTCGGGCCCACGGGACAGGGGGCAGGGGGCTACACCTTC. Translation: CASSFGPTGQGAGGYTF.

This clone appeared a few times. The junction shows a germline mismatch at one end, possibly a read error. The gene calls are TRBV4-1 and TRBJ2-4, with TRBD2 as a possible D gene (5 bases). Germline loops: CDR1 MGHRA, CDR2 YSYEKL. This CDR3 region has 16 residues. The CDR3 DNA reads as TGCGCCAGCAGCCCCCTATTACGGGGAAACAAAAACAGTCAGTACTTC. Translation: CASSPLLRGNKNSQYF.